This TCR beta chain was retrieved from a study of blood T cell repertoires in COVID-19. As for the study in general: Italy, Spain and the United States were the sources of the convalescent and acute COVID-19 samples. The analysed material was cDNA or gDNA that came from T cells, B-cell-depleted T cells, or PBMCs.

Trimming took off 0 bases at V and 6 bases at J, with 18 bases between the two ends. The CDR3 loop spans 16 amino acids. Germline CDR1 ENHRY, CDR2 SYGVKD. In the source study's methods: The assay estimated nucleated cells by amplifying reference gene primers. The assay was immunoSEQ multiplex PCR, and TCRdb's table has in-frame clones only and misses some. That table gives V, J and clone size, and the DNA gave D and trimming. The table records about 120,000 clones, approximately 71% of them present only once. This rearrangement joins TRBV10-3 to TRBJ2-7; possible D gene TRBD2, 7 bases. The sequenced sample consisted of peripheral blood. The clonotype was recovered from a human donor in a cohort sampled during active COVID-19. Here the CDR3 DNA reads TGTGCCATCAGTGAGTCAGGGGGGGCGATGTCAGGCGAGCAGTACTTC. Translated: CAISESGGAMSGEQYF.